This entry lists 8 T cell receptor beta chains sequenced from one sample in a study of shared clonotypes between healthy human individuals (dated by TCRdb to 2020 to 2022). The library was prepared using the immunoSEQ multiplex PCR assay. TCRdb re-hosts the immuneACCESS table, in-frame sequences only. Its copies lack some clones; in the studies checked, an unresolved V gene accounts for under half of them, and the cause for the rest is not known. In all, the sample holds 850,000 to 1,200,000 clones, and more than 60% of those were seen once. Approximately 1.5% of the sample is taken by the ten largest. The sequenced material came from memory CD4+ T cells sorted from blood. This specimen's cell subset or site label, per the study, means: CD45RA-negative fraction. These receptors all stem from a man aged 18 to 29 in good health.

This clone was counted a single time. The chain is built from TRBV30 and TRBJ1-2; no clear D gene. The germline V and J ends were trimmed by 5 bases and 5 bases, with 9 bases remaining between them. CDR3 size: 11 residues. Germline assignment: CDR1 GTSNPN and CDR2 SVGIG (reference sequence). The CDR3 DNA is TGTGCCTGGGGCCCGGGTTATGGCTACACCTTC. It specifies CAWGPGYGYTF.

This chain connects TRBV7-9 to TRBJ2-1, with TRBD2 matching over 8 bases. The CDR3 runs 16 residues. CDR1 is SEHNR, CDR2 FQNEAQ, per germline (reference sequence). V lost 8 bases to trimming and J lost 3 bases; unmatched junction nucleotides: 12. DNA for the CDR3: TGTGCCAGCTTATCTACGGGGCTAGCGGGCTACAATGAGCAGTTCTTC. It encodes CASLSTGLAGYNEQFF.

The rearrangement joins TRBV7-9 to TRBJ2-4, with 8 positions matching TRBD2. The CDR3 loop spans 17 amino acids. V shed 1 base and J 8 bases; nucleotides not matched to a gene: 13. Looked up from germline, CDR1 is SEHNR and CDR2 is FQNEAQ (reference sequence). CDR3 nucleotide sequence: TGTGCCAGCAGCTTAGGAAGGACAGCGGGGGTTAGGGACATTCAGTACTTC. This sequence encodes CASSLGRTAGVRDIQYF.

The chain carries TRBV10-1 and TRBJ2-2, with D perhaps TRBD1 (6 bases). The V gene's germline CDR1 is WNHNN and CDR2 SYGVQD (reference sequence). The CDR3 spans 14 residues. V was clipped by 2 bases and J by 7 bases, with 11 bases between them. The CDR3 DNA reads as TGCGCCAGCAGTGAGGGGACAAAAGGCGGGGAGCTGTTTTTT. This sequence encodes CASSEGTKGGELFF.

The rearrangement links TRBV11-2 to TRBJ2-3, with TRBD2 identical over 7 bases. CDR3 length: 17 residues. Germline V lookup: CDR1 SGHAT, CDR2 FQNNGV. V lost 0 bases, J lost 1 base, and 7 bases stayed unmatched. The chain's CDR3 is CASSLDPRGRGTDTQYF. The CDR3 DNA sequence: TGTGCCAGCAGCTTAGATCCCCGGGGGAGGGGCACAGATACGCAGTATTTT. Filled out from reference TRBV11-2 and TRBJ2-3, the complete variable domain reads EAGVAQSPRYKIIEKRQSVAFWCNPISGHATLYWYQQILGQGPKLLIQFQNNGVVDDSQLPKDRFSAERLKGVDSTLKIQPAKLEDSAVYLCASSLDPRGRGTDTQYFGPGTRLTVL.

This CDR3 reads CAWSEMRDTQYF. As DNA, the CDR3 is TGTGCCTGGAGCGAAATGCGTGATACGCAGTATTTT. V gene TRBV30 combines with J gene TRBJ2-3; D gene uncertain. The V end was cut by 3 bases, the J end by 6 bases, with 10 bases between. The CDR3 extends over 12 amino acids. The germline gives CDR1 GTSNPN, CDR2 SVGIG (reference sequence).

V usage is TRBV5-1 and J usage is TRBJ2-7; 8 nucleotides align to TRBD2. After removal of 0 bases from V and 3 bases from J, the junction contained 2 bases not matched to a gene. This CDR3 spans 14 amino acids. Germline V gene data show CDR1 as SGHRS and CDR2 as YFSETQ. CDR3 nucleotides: TGCGCCAGCAGCTTGGCGGGGGGGTTCTACGAGCAGTACTTC. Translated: CASSLAGGFYEQYF.

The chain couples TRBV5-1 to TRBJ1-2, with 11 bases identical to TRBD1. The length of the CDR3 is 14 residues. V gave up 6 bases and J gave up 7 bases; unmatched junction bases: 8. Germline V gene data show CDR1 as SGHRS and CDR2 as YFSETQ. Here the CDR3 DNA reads TGCGCCAGCACCCCGGACAGGGGGCGCGGTGGCTACACCTTC. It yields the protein CASTPDRGRGGYTF.